This passage covers 25 T cell receptor beta chains from one sample sequenced in a study of cytomegalovirus exposure and HLA in healthy donors (TCRdb year 2017). The receptor library was made with the immunoSEQ multiplex PCR assay. TCRdb obtained this table from immuneACCESS and retained in-frame rearrangements with V and J assigned. These tables miss some clones; where compared with another copy, unresolved V genes account for less than half of the shortfall, and the remainder is unexplained. Present in this sample are roughly 300,000 clones, 70% to 90% of which were seen just once. Of the sample, about 0.8% is held by the ten largest clones. Sequenced sample: PBMCs. Receptors were obtained from a woman aged 18-29 years in good health and CMV-seronegative.

This rearrangement joins TRBV7-6 to TRBJ2-5; 9 bases fit TRBD2. Germline V gives CDR1 SGHVS, CDR2 FNYEAQ. V was clipped by 5 bases and J by 4 bases; unmatched bases: 2. CDR3 length equals 13 residues. The CDR3 region is CASSRTSVETQYF. The CDR3 bases are TGTGCCAGCAGCCGGACTAGCGTAGAGACCCAGTACTTC.

The chain employs TRBV7-2 and TRBJ2-7; 13 positions match TRBD2. The CDR3 contains 16 residues. The germline gives CDR1 SGHTA, CDR2 FQGNSA. V was pared by 5 bases and J by 7 bases, with 11 bases of the junction left unmatched. CDR3 DNA: TGTGCCAGCAGCCCCTCAGGACTAGCGGGAGCCAGAGAGCAGTACTTC. Translation gives CASSPSGLAGAREQYF.

The chain joins TRBV7-2 to TRBJ2-7, with D possibly being TRBD1 (6 bases). This CDR3 region has 13 residues. Germline CDR1 SGHTA, CDR2 FQGNSA. The germline V and J ends were trimmed by 1 base and 5 bases, with 9 bases remaining between them. The CDR3 protein is CASSLDGQHEQYF. CDR3 sequence (DNA): TGTGCCAGCAGCTTAGATGGACAGCACGAGCAGTACTTC.

This chain joins TRBV7-9 and TRBJ1-2, with 8 bases identical to TRBD1. Germline CDR1 and CDR2: SEHNR and FQNEAQ (reference sequence). The CDR3 is made up of 16 amino acids. Trimming removed 7 bases from V and 0 bases from J; junction bases left unmatched: 10. The CDR3 protein is CASTPTGALTNYGYTF. The CDR3, as DNA: TGTGCCAGCACCCCGACAGGGGCCTTGACTAACTATGGCTACACCTTC.

To note about this clone: In the same sample, other DNA sequences code for this CDR3. The DNA for the CDR3 is TGCAGCGTTGATGGCGGGACCTCCACAGATACGCAGTATTTT. It yields the protein CSVDGGTSTDTQYF. The J gene is TRBJ2-3, the V gene TRBV29-1; perhaps TRBD2 as D (6 bases). Between the trimmed V and J ends, which lost 3 bases and 2 bases, there was a span of 12 bases. The CDR3 is 14 amino acids. CDR1 is SQVTM and CDR2 is ANQGSEA in the germline V gene.

This chain connects TRBV12-5 to TRBJ2-2; 9 bases map to TRBD1. Germline CDR1 and CDR2: LGHNT and FRNRAP. The CDR3 loop spans 17 amino acids. After removal of 5 bases from V and 4 bases from J, the junction contained 11 bases not matched to a gene. The CDR3 sequence is CASGVPGQGRVTGELFF. Here the CDR3 DNA reads TGTGCTAGTGGTGTCCCGGGACAGGGACGTGTCACCGGGGAGCTGTTTTTT.

The rearrangement links TRBV2 to TRBJ1-5; possibly TRBD1 for D (6 bases). Between the trimmed V and J ends, which lost 1 base and 6 bases, there was a span of 13 bases. CDR1 and CDR2 (germline): SNHLY, FYNNEI. This CDR3 has 15 amino acids. CDR3 DNA: TGTGCCAGCAGTGAAGATGGACAGTGGGGTCAGCCCCAGCATTTT. Amino acid sequence: CASSEDGQWGQPQHF.

This clone has a single count. This chain links TRBV29-1 with TRBJ1-5; D is undetermined. The CDR3 has 13 residues. In germline, CDR1 is SQVTM, CDR2 ANQGSEA. V lost 5 bases, J lost 4 bases, and 12 bases lay in between. The CDR3 reads CSVSAEGNQPQHF. DNA of the CDR3: TGCAGCGTTTCAGCTGAGGGTAATCAGCCCCAGCATTTT. Together with reference TRBV29-1 and TRBJ1-5, the CDR3 gives the full variable domain: SAVISQKPSRDICQRGTSLTIQCQVDSQVTMMFWYRQQPGQSLTLIATANQGSEATYESGFVIDKFPISRPNLTFSTLTVSNMSPEDSSIYLCSVSAEGNQPQHFGDGTRLSIL.

The rearrangement uses TRBV27 and TRBJ2-2; TRBD2 matches 9 bases. With 2 bases clipped from V and 6 bases from J, the junction kept 10 bases outside the gene matches. Germline V gene data show CDR1 as MNHEY and CDR2 as SMNVEV (reference sequence). This CDR3 has 17 amino acids. CDR3 loop: CASSLDLRREGPGELFF. For the CDR3, the DNA is TGTGCCAGCAGTTTAGATTTGAGGCGGGAGGGCCCCGGGGAGCTGTTTTTT.

This clone has more than one count but fewer than ten. The chain couples TRBV29-1 to TRBJ1-2, with 9 bases matching TRBD1. CDR1 and CDR2 from the germline V gene are SQVTM and ANQGSEA. Trimming at V came to 5 bases and at J to 8 bases, leaving 9 bases not matched to a gene. The CDR3 runs to 13 residues. CDR3 region: CSVRGTGSGGYTF. CDR3 DNA sequence: TGCAGCGTTCGCGGGACAGGGAGCGGCGGCTACACCTTC.

The CDR3 protein is CASSLVSGGEGGYTF. The CDR3 DNA follows: TGCGCCAGCAGCTTGGTGTCTGGGGGGGAAGGTGGCTACACCTTC. The V gene is TRBV5-1, the J gene TRBJ1-2; D possibly corresponds to TRBD1 (5 bases). The CDR3 length is 15 residues. V was shortened by 0 bases and J by 7 bases, with 16 bases between the two germline ends. Germline V gene lookup returns CDR1 SGHRS and CDR2 YFSETQ.

The chain is built from TRBV5-1 and TRBJ2-7; D call uncertain. Trimming removed 0 bases from V and 1 base from J, with 8 bases in between. The germline V gene has CDR1 SGHRS and CDR2 YFSETQ. CDR3 length: 14 amino acids. The CDR3, as DNA: TGCGCCAGCAGCTTGGGGCAGAATTCCTACGAGCAGTACTTC. Translated, it gives CASSLGQNSYEQYF.

J is TRBJ2-7 and V is TRBV28; 9 positions agree with TRBD2. After removal of 5 bases from V and 2 bases from J, the junction contained 10 bases not matched to a gene. The CDR3 sequence is 16 residues long. From germline, CDR1 is MDHEN and CDR2 SYDVKM. The CDR3: CASSPGNSGGAYEQYF. CDR3 sequence (DNA): TGTGCCAGCAGTCCCGGTAATAGCGGGGGTGCCTACGAGCAGTACTTC. Using reference TRBV28 and TRBJ2-7 for the parts outside the CDR3, the full variable domain is DVKVTQSSRYLVKRTGEKVFLECVQDMDHENMFWYRQDPGLGLRLIYFSYDVKMKEKGDIPEGYSVSREKKERFSLILESASTNQTSMYLCASSPGNSGGAYEQYFGPGTRLTVT.

The V and J genes are TRBV5-1 and TRBJ2-1; 12 bases map to TRBD2. The V gene's germline CDR1 is SGHRS and CDR2 YFSETQ. The trim removed 4 bases at V and 6 bases at J, leaving 5 bases unmatched. This CDR3 spans 15 amino acids. In DNA, the CDR3 is TGCGCCAGCAGCCCTATGGGACTAGCGGGCAATGAGCAGTTCTTC. Its protein is CASSPMGLAGNEQFF.

This clone was found once. The genes are TRBV7-2 and TRBJ2-7; no definite D call. The V gene lost 2 bases and the J gene lost 2 bases, with 19 bases spanning the gap. The CDR3 is 17 residues long. Germline V gene lookup returns CDR1 SGHTA and CDR2 FQGNSA. The CDR3 region is CASSLLSTPLTTYEQYF. Here the CDR3 DNA reads TGTGCCAGCAGCTTATTAAGCACTCCCCTTACGACCTACGAGCAGTACTTC.

This chain uses TRBV10-3 with TRBJ1-1, with D possibly TRBD1 on 6 matching bases. The CDR3 is 13 amino acids. CDR1 ENHRY and CDR2 SYGVKD come from the germline V gene. V dropped 3 bases and J dropped 11 bases, with 16 bases sitting between them. The CDR3 nucleotides are TGTGCCATCAGTGATAACAGGGAAGGGGGTGCTTTCTTT. Encoded protein: CAISDNREGGAFF.

The chain uses TRBV7-9 and TRBJ2-7; a weak D match, TRBD2 (6 bases). The CDR3 spans 12 residues. Trimming pared 5 bases from V and 9 bases from J, leaving 14 bases between. Germline V gene sequence: CDR1 SEHNR, CDR2 FQNEAQ (reference sequence). The CDR3, as DNA: TGTGCCAGCAGCCTATCGGACTATGGGCAGTACTTC. As protein: CASSLSDYGQYF.

V gene TRBV6-5 combines with J gene TRBJ1-2; 8 bases match TRBD1. V lost 5 bases, J lost 4 bases, and 6 bases stayed unmatched. The CDR3 contains 14 residues. Germline V lookup: CDR1 MNHEY, CDR2 SVGAGI. Here the CDR3 reads CASSTRGRGYGYTF. In DNA form, the CDR3 reads TGTGCCAGCAGTACCAGGGGGCGAGGCTATGGCTACACCTTC.

The genes are TRBV4-3 and TRBJ2-7, with 12 bases that match TRBD2. The CDR3 length is 15 residues. The germline V gene has CDR1 LGHNA and CDR2 YSLEER. Trimming cost V 2 bases and J 3 bases; bases outside gene matches: 2. Written as DNA, the CDR3 is TGCGCCAGCAGCCAAACGACTAGCGGGAGCTACGAGCAGTACTTC. It is translated as CASSQTTSGSYEQYF.

The chain employs TRBV6-5 and TRBJ2-5; D not certain. CDR3 length: 15 amino acids. Per germline, CDR1 MNHEY and CDR2 SVGAGI. Trimming took off 4 bases at V and 5 bases at J, with 17 bases between the two ends. CDR3 bases: TGTGCCAGCAGTTTAATAGAACAGATACACGAGACCCAGTACTTC. Translated, it gives CASSLIEQIHETQYF.

This clone was counted ten times or more. This chain joins TRBV29-1 and TRBJ2-2, with D unclear. This CDR3 is 13 amino acids long. V lost 7 bases and J 7 bases, leaving 16 bases between the germline ends. CDR1 is SQVTM, CDR2 ANQGSEA, per germline. CDR3 protein: CSASTAVVGELFF. The CDR3 nucleotides are TGCAGCGCCTCGACGGCGGTGGTCGGGGAGCTGTTTTTT.

This sequence joins TRBV6-1 and TRBJ2-7; no reliable D call. The V end lost 2 bases, the J end lost 6 bases, and 11 bases lay between the germline ends. The CDR3 consists of 13 residues. Germline V gene data show CDR1 as MNHNS and CDR2 as SASEGT. CDR3 protein: CASSEFGSLEQYF. CDR3 in DNA: TGTGCCAGCAGTGAATTCGGTTCCCTCGAGCAGTACTTC.

The rearrangement uses TRBV2 and TRBJ2-5; 9 nucleotides agree with TRBD2. The CDR3 extends over 16 amino acids. The germline V gene encodes CDR1 SNHLY and CDR2 FYNNEI. J gave up 5 bases and V 3 bases, and 10 bases lay outside the gene matches. The CDR3: CASSDVIAGVGETQYF. The DNA for the CDR3 is TGTGCCAGCAGTGATGTGATAGCGGGAGTCGGGGAGACCCAGTACTTC.

The J gene is TRBJ2-7, the V gene TRBV7-2; D ambiguous. CDR1 SGHTA and CDR2 FQGNSA come from the germline V gene. With 5 bases removed from V and 3 bases from J, the gap between germline ends came to 5 bases. The CDR3 runs 11 residues. The CDR3: CASSKLYEQYF. The CDR3 bases are TGTGCCAGCAGCAAACTCTACGAGCAGTACTTC.

This rearrangement joins TRBV7-3 to TRBJ2-1; the D gene is possibly TRBD2 (6 bases). The CDR3 totals 16 residues. Trimming removed 4 bases at V and 2 bases at J, with 15 bases between. Germline CDR1 reads SGHTA; CDR2 reads FQGTGA. Here the CDR3 reads CASSSPGTGPYNEQFF. CDR3 sequence (DNA): TGTGCCAGCAGCTCCCCCGGGACTGGACCCTACAATGAGCAGTTCTTC.